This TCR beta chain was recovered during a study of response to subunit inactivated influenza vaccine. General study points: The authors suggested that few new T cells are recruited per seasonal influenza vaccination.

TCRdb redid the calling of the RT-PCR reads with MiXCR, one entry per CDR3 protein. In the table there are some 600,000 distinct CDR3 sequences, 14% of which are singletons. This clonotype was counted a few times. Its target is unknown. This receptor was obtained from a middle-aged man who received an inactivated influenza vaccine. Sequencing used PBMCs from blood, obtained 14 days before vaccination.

CDR3 loop: CASSESSMVGSTDTQYF. The CDR3 nucleotides are TGTGCCAGCAGTGAAAGCTCGATGGTTGGAAGCACAGATACGCAGTATTTT. This rearrangement joins TRBV6-1 to TRBJ2-3; D is uncertain. CDR1 is MNHNS, CDR2 SASEGT, per germline. Trimming stripped 2 bases from V and 0 bases from J, with 15 bases between. The CDR3 contains 17 residues.